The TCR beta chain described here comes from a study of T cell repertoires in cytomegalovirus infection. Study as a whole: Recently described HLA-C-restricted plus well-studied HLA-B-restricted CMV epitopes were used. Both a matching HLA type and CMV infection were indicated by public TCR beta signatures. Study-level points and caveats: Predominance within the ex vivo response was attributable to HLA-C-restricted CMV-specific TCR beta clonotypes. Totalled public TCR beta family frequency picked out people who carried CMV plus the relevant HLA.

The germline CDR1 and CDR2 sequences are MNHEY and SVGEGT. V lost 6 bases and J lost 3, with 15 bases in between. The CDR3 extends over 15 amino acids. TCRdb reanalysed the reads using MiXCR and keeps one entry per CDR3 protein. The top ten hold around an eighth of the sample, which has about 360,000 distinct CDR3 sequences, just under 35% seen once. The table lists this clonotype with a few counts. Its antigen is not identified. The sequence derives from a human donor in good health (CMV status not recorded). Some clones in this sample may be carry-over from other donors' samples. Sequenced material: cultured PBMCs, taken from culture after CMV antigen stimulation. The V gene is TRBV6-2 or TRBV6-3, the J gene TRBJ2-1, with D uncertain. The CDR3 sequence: CASRFDNTFYNEQFF. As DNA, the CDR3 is TGTGCCAGCAGGTTCGATAACACTTTCTACAATGAGCAGTTCTTC.